The following is a T cell receptor (beta chain) sequence with its context. This sample stems from a study of T cell changes during pregnancy in multiple sclerosis. With 0 bases removed from V and 2 bases from J, the gap between germline ends came to 10 bases. Germline V gene lookup returns CDR1 SGHTA and CDR2 FQGTGA. The CDR3 is 15 amino acids. Sequencing was performed with immunoSEQ multiplex PCR; in TCRdb, only in-frame clones are kept and a portion is missing. The sample has about 36,000 clones; over 90% are singletons. Sample: CD4+ T cells from peripheral blood mononuclear cells, taken in the third trimester of pregnancy. The V and J genes are TRBV7-3 and TRBJ1-2; D is possibly TRBD1 (6 bases). The TCR comes from a female donor in good health, enrolled as a control in a pregnancy study. The DNA for the CDR3 is TGTGCCAGCAGCTTAACAGCAGGGGAAAACTATGGCTACACCTTC. Protein sequence: CASSLTAGENYGYTF.